The rows below give T cell receptor beta chains drawn from one sample of a study of cytomegalovirus exposure and HLA in healthy donors. Only in-frame clones appear in the TCRdb table, and some are missing; sequencing was by immunoSEQ multiplex PCR. The sample includes roughly 140,000 clones, roughly 92% of them seen just once. The material sequenced was PBMCs. The source of these receptors is a man between 18 and 35 years old in good health and CMV-seronegative. CDR3s include the opening cysteine and the closing phenylalanine or tryptophan. A D gene is named only where the DNA matches it firmly. Only some rows state a clone size, as once, few, many or a class for expanded clones.

>-|TRBV5-4|TRBJ2-7|-
CASGLYGQEQYF
TGTGCCAGCGGACTATACGGGCAAGAGCAGTACTTC
>-|TRBV27|TRBJ2-1|TRBD1
CASSLGTGFNEQFF
TGTGCCAGCAGTTTAGGGACAGGGTTCAATGAGCAGTTCTTC
>-|TRBV5-4|TRBJ2-3|-
CASSWSGTDTQYF
TGTGCCAGCAGCTGGTCCGGGACAGATACGCAGTATTTT
>-|TRBV4-1|TRBJ2-1|-
CASSPLLKGNEQFF
TGCGCCAGCAGCCCCTTGTTGAAGGGGAATGAGCAGTTCTTC
>-|TRBV2|TRBJ2-5|TRBD1
CASSLHRGQETQYF
TGTGCCAGCAGCCTTCACAGGGGGCAGGAGACCCAGTACTTC
>-|TRBV6-5|TRBJ2-4|-
CASSYSRVANIQYF
TGTGCCAGCAGTTACTCGAGGGTCGCCAACATTCAGTACTTC
>-|TRBV12-5|TRBJ1-3|-
CASGLVGRDGNTIYF
TGTGCTAGTGGTTTGGTGGGCCGGGATGGAAACACCATATATTTT
>-|TRBV6-4|TRBJ1-2|-
CASSDGAANSYGYTF
TGTGCCAGCAGTGATGGGGCCGCGAACTCTTATGGCTACACCTTC
>few|TRBV4-3|TRBJ1-2|-
CASSQRQESYGYTF
TGCGCCAGCAGCCAACGACAGGAAAGCTATGGCTACACCTTC
>-|TRBV7-9|TRBJ1-1|-
CASSLAQSNTEAFF
TGTGCCAGCAGCTTAGCACAGTCGAACACTGAAGCTTTCTTT
>-|TRBV27|TRBJ2-3|TRBD1
CASSPRDRVPDTQYF
TGTGCCAGCAGTCCACGGGACAGGGTGCCAGATACGCAGTATTTT
>-|TRBV4-2|TRBJ2-1|-
CASSQDGGLTNEQFF
TGTGCCAGCAGCCAAGATGGTGGACTTACCAATGAGCAGTTCTTC
>few|TRBV10-1|TRBJ2-1|TRBD2
CASSDIGGRNEQFF
TGCGCCAGCAGTGATATTGGCGGGAGGAATGAGCAGTTCTTC
>-|TRBV5-1|TRBJ2-7|TRBD1
CASSMGGQGYEQYF
TGCGCCAGCAGCATGGGGGGACAGGGGTACGAGCAGTACTTC
>-|TRBV6-1|TRBJ1-5|-
CASSSDRTAEPQHF
TGTGCCAGCAGTAGCGACAGGACCGCTGAGCCCCAGCATTTT
>-|TRBV5-1|TRBJ2-2|TRBD1
CACGQGVPNTGELFF
TGCGCCTGCGGACAGGGGGTCCCGAACACCGGGGAGCTGTTTTTT
>-|TRBV4-3|TRBJ2-2|-
CASSQGAREPGELFF
TGCGCCAGCAGCCAGGGGGCGCGGGAGCCCGGGGAGCTGTTTTTT
>-|TRBV5-5|TRBJ2-3|TRBD1
CASRAGQGADTQYF
TGTGCCAGCAGAGCAGGACAGGGTGCAGATACGCAGTATTTT
>once|TRBV2|TRBJ1-1|TRBD1
CASFRTGANTEAFF
TGTGCCAGCTTCCGGACAGGGGCCAACACTGAAGCTTTCTTT
>-|TRBV9|TRBJ2-1|TRBD2
CASSDLAGVVNEQFF
TGTGCCAGCAGCGACCTAGCGGGAGTAGTGAATGAGCAGTTCTTC
>-|TRBV5-1|TRBJ2-7|-
CASSLENRSVSYEQYF
TGCGCCAGCAGCTTGGAGAACAGGTCGGTCTCCTACGAGCAGTACTTC
>-|TRBV19|TRBJ1-1|-
CASSIPGLPPEAFF
TGTGCCAGTAGTATTCCAGGGCTGCCACCTGAAGCTTTCTTT
>-|TRBV10-2|TRBJ2-1|-
CASTSESSYNEQFF
TGCGCCAGCACAAGCGAGAGCTCCTACAATGAGCAGTTCTTC
>-|TRBV18|TRBJ1-2|TRBD1
CASSTGTGAGYTF
TGTGCCAGCTCCACCGGGACAGGGGCCGGCTACACCTTC
>-|TRBV19|TRBJ2-7|TRBD2
CASSDGLVAYEQYF
TGTGCCAGTAGTGACGGACTAGTAGCCTACGAGCAGTACTTC
>few|TRBV9|TRBJ1-3|-
CASSEGSSGNTIYF
TGTGCCAGCAGCGAAGGGAGCTCTGGAAACACCATATATTTT
>-|TRBV18|TRBJ2-2|-
CASSPKLGHTGELFF
TGTGCCAGCTCACCTAAGTTGGGGCACACCGGGGAGCTGTTTTTT
>-|TRBV5-1|TRBJ1-1|TRBD1
CASSSGTGGFSEAFF
TGCGCCAGCAGCTCCGGGACAGGGGGCTTTAGTGAAGCTTTCTTT
>-|TRBV13|TRBJ1-3|-
CASSLGGQGHGNTIYF
TGTGCCAGCAGCTTAGGCGGGCAGGGGCACGGAAACACCATATATTTT
>-|TRBV5-6|TRBJ1-3|TRBD1
CASSLGRRGLTGNTIYF
TGTGCCAGCAGCTTGGGGCGCAGGGGGCTTACTGGAAACACCATATATTTT
>-|TRBV9|TRBJ1-4|-
CASSVVGATNEKLFF
TGTGCCAGCAGCGTAGTAGGGGCAACTAATGAAAAACTGTTTTTT
>-|TRBV2|TRBJ2-7|TRBD2
CARSKGGGPYEQYF
TGTGCCAGGTCCAAGGGCGGGGGGCCCTACGAGCAGTACTTC
>-|TRBV27|TRBJ2-5|-
CASSVEGQETQYF
TGTGCCAGCAGCGTAGAGGGCCAAGAGACCCAGTACTTC
>once|TRBV25-1|TRBJ1-3|-
CASSEWAGSGNTIYF
TGTGCCAGCAGTGAATGGGCAGGCTCTGGAAACACCATATATTTT
>-|TRBV4-3|TRBJ2-2|-
CASSPLAGTNTGELFF
TGCGCCAGCAGCCCGCTCGCGGGAACGAACACCGGGGAGCTGTTTTTT
>-|TRBV9|TRBJ2-2|-
CASSQGGGDTGELFF
TGTGCCAGCAGTCAAGGGGGCGGGGACACCGGGGAGCTGTTTTTT
>-|TRBV30|TRBJ2-1|-
CAWNKHGAGIYNEQFF
TGTGCCTGGAATAAACATGGGGCGGGGATTTACAATGAGCAGTTCTTC
>-|TRBV10-1|TRBJ2-5|-
CASSESGIETQYF
TGCGCCAGCTCTGAGTCGGGCATAGAGACCCAGTACTTC
>-|TRBV28|TRBJ2-2|TRBD2
CASSPRGGADTGELFF
TGTGCCAGCAGTCCACGGGGGGGGGCCGACACCGGGGAGCTGTTTTTT
>-|TRBV6-1|TRBJ2-5|TRBD2
CASSDGGLAETQYF
TGTGCCAGCAGTGACGGTGGACTAGCGGAGACCCAGTACTTC
>-|TRBV5-1|TRBJ1-2|TRBD1
CASSPGQGAYGYTF
TGCGCCAGCAGCCCGGGACAGGGGGCATATGGCTACACCTTC
>-|TRBV5-4|TRBJ1-5|-
CASSLFGSDQPQHF
TGTGCCAGCAGCTTATTTGGGAGCGATCAGCCCCAGCATTTT
>-|TRBV27|TRBJ1-2|TRBD1
CASSLGDSYGYTF
TGTGCCAGCAGTTTAGGGGACAGCTATGGCTACACCTTC
>once|TRBV19|TRBJ1-2|-
CASSMGQAWGYTF
TGTGCCAGTAGTATGGGCCAAGCCTGGGGCTACACCTTC
>-|TRBV7-2|TRBJ2-1|TRBD2
CASSPLEGAGKLDEQFF
TGTGCCAGCAGCCCCCTGGAGGGAGCGGGAAAGTTAGATGAGCAGTTCTTC
>-|TRBV18|TRBJ2-2|TRBD1
CASSPRGTGGGTGELFF
TGTGCCAGCTCACCTCGTGGGACAGGGGGCGGAACCGGGGAGCTGTTTTTT
>-|TRBV7-9|TRBJ1-4|-
CASSPSVITGEKLFF
TGTGCCAGCAGCCCCTCGGTCATCACTGGTGAAAAACTGTTTTTT